This T cell receptor beta chain emerged from a study of T cell changes during pregnancy in multiple sclerosis. Per germline, CDR1 SGHRS and CDR2 YFSETQ. This CDR3 is 15 amino acids long. V lost 5 bases, J lost 5 bases, and 10 bases stayed unmatched. Using immunoSEQ multiplex PCR, the repertoire was profiled, and TCRdb retains in-frame clones only, with some absent. The sample lists 65,000 to 90,000 clones; approximately 92% were seen once. The receptor comes from a female donor with multiple sclerosis, enrolled in a pregnancy study. V gene TRBV5-1 combines with J gene TRBJ2-5; TRBD1 agrees at 9 bases. The specimen comprised peripheral blood, sampled before pregnancy. The CDR3 protein is CASRVTGTGRETQYF. CDR3 sequence (DNA): TGCGCCAGCAGGGTCACCGGGACAGGGAGGGAGACCCAGTACTTC.